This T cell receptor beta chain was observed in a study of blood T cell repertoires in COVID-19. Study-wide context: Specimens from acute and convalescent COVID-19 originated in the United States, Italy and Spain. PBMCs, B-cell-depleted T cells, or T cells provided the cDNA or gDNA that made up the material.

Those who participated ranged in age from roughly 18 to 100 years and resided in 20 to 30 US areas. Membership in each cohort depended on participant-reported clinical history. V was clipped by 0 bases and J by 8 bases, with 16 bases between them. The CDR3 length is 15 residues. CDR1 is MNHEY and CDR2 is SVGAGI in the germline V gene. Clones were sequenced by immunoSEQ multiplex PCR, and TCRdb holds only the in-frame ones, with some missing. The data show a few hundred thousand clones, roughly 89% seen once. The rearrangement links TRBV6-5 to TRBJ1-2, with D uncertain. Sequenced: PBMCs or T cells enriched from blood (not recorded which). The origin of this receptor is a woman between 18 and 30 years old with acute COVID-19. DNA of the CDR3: TGTGCCAGCAGTTACTCGGTGGCGGCCTCGTACGGCTACACCTTC. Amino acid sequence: CASSYSVAASYGYTF.